This TCR beta chain comes out of a study of T cells in Graves' hyperthyroidism and ophthalmopathy (dated 2019 in TCRdb). About the investigation overall: Peripheral blood was collected at initial diagnosis, before any treatment. TCR V-J signatures able to tell the groups apart were searched for in a discovery cohort of 100 patients, of whom around 43 had Graves' ophthalmopathy and more than 55 had stable Graves' hyperthyroidism. Prospective prediction of ophthalmopathy was tested in an independent validation cohort consisting of 18 to 20 hyperthyroidism patients and around 16 patients who later progressed to ophthalmopathy. For training and testing, the 100 or so patients in the discovery cohort were randomly divided in a 7:3 ratio. The study also compared thyroid tissue and blood T-cell repertoires from a handful of Graves' hyperthyroidism patients. After sampling, hyperthyroidism patients received methimazole starting at 30 mg daily, and ophthalmopathy patients received high-dose intravenous methylprednisolone. The paper describes TCR Vbeta CDR3 sequencing of 140 or so peripheral blood samples, made up of 43 ophthalmopathy patients, around 78 hyperthyroidism patients and 17 progressor patients. Overall study outcomes, separate from this receptor: A 13 V-J signature model separated ophthalmopathy from stable hyperthyroidism, with 87.88% sensitivity and 81.08% specificity in cross-validation and 80%/75% in testing. Most expanded thyroid clonotypes (frequency above 0.001) were also detected in blood, suggesting blood repertoires may reflect thyroid immune responses. Sample size was not statistically predetermined, and blinding of investigators to group allocation was not performed. In validation, the model predicted progression to ophthalmopathy a median of roughly 6.2 months before onset, with about 64% sensitivity and about 75% specificity.

Hyperthyroidism patients were aged 18 to 65 years and newly diagnosed, with disease duration of less than 2 months. Any patient with an uncontrolled infection, another autoimmune disease, pregnancy or lactation was excluded. Diagnoses relied on clinical symptoms, serum thyroxine and TRAb, thyroid ultrasound and orbital computed tomography. Blood from progressor patients was drawn when they were first diagnosed with hyperthyroidism, before any ophthalmopathy symptoms appeared. PBMCs were isolated from about 9.1 ml of fresh peripheral blood by Ficoll-Paque density gradient centrifugation. Progressor patients were initially diagnosed with Graves' hyperthyroidism and developed ophthalmopathy during follow-up. Total RNA was extracted using Trizol reagent, and RNA quality was assessed on an Agilent 2100 Bioanalyzer. Counted from cysteine to phenylalanine, this CDR3 has 15 amino acids. Just CDR3 DNA is preserved here, 45 bases in frame from base 1. V and J lose 4 bases and 7 bases, and a span of 18 bases separates them. CDR1 and CDR2 were assigned from the germline V gene as SGDLS and YYNGEE.

As for this clonotype: Its cognate antigen has yet to be identified. Qualities for individual bases were not recorded, and no much larger clone is one base off.

Amplification of TCR beta CDR3 regions was carried out from RNA transcripts. For the first round of RT-PCR on the TCR CDR3, the HTBI primer set was used together with the Qiagen OneStep RT-PCR kit. A second multiplex PCR round built the libraries, followed by size selection and purification. Libraries were sequenced paired-end with 100 bp reads on an Illumina HiSeq2000. From the authors' description of their analysis: SOAPnuke was used to process the raw data, throwing out any read that contained adapters or uncalled bases, had a mean Phred below 15, or lacked an exact constant-primer or identifier match. High-quality paired reads were merged with COPE v1.2.5, and unique nucleotide sequences were defined as clonotypes. Clonotypes were aligned to IMGT TRBV, TRBD and TRBJ reference segments using MiTCR v1.1. The analysis included only V-J combinations with a frequency above 0.0001, which together covered 99% to 99.2% of the repertoires. The TCS score was defined as F50 (clonal expansion) divided by E x V (chaos), with BLOSUM62-based TCRdist calculated between CDR3 peptides within each V-J. Welch's t-statistics and random forest reduced roughly 530 V-J features to 10 to 15, which were used in a naive Bayes classifier (R e1071). In-frame beta chains were kept once TCRdb had trimmed the public reads at Q25 with fastp and called clones with MiXCR. Entries that share a CDR3 protein sequence are merged under the most common genes and DNA. TCRdb, rather than the study authors, made the V and J calls. This sample gives about 400,000 distinct CDR3 sequences in total; 15% to 18% of them show up just once. About 30% of the sample belongs to the ten largest clones.

The sequence is built from TRBV9 and TRBJ2-4; the best D guess is TRBD2, with 6 bases matching. The sample taken for sequencing was blood. The clonotype originates from a woman aged 18-30 years with Graves' hyperthyroidism that later progressed to Graves' ophthalmopathy. The DNA sequence follows: TGTGCCAGCAGCCCGAGCGGCGGGATAGGGAACATTCAGTACTTC. Its protein reads: CASSPSGGIGNIQYF.